The next 22 T cell receptor beta chains were all read from a single sample in a study of blood T cell repertoires in COVID-19. Profiling relied on immunoSEQ multiplex PCR, and the TCRdb table lists in-frame clones only, not all of them. Of 25,000 to 35,000 clones in the sample, over 75% were seen once. The specimen sequenced was peripheral blood. Receptors were obtained from a man between 65 and 85 years old with active COVID-19.

The chain carries TRBV27 and TRBJ1-6; 11 positions match TRBD1. Germline CDR1 is MNHEY and CDR2 is SMNVEV (reference sequence). V shed 6 bases, J shed 10 bases, and the junction held 17 bases outside the gene matches. This CDR3 comprises 18 residues. CDR3 coding DNA: TGTGCCAGCAGACGGGGACAGGGGGAATTTGTCGCCCACTCACCCCTCCACTTT. It yields the protein CASRRGQGEFVAHSPLHF.

This clone was detected a few times. The CDR3 is CASSVMVLAGYNEQFF. The CDR3 DNA follows: TGTGCCAGCAGCGTAATGGTCCTAGCGGGGTACAATGAGCAGTTCTTC. This rearrangement joins TRBV9 to TRBJ2-1; TRBD2 matches 9 bases. Germline CDR1 SGDLS, CDR2 YYNGEE. The ends lost 1 base at V and 4 bases at J; junction bases unmatched: 6. This CDR3 region has 16 residues.

This chain uses TRBV19 with TRBJ1-2, with 7 nucleotides matching TRBD1. The CDR3 runs 14 residues. V shed 0 bases and J 5 bases; nucleotides not matched to a gene: 3. Germline V CDR1 and CDR2: LNHDA, SQIVND (reference sequence). The CDR3 region has the DNA TGTGCCAGTAGTATAGATGCAGGGGGATATGGCTACACCTTC. This sequence encodes CASSIDAGGYGYTF.

This chain connects TRBV5-3 to TRBJ1-5; possibly TRBD1 for D (5 bases). TRBV5-3 is an ORF, and what it does is uncertain. There are 15 residues in the CDR3. V was pared by 4 bases and J by 5 bases, with 16 bases between. The CDR3: CARSAPQGGYQPQHF. CDR3 DNA sequence: TGTGCCAGAAGCGCCCCCCAGGGAGGCTATCAGCCCCAGCATTTT.

This sequence joins TRBV7-9 and TRBJ2-5, with TRBD2 identical over 8 bases. The junction had 16 bases not matched to a gene; V was cut back by 7 bases and J by 9 bases. Looked up from germline, CDR1 is SEHNR and CDR2 is FQNEAQ (reference sequence). The CDR3 loop spans 15 amino acids. DNA for the CDR3: TGTGCCAGCACCCACCCACTAGCGGAGGGATGGGCCCAGTACTTC. Its protein product is CASTHPLAEGWAQYF.

The rearrangement joins TRBV11-1 to TRBJ2-7; TRBD2 aligns across 12 bases. Germline CDR1 reads SGHAT; CDR2 reads FQDESV (reference sequence). The CDR3 totals 15 residues. J lost 1 base, V lost 5 bases, and 3 bases had no gene match. The CDR3 DNA reads as TGTGCCAGCAGCATACTAGCGGGGGGTTCCTACGAGCAGTACTTC. It encodes CASSILAGGSYEQYF.

This chain joins TRBV11-2 and TRBJ1-3, with 8 positions matching TRBD1. The trim removed 5 bases at V and 0 bases at J, leaving 9 bases unmatched. The CDR3 totals 17 residues. Germline values: CDR1 SGHAT, CDR2 FQNNGV. CDR3 residues: CASSPTGDNYSGNTIYF. For the CDR3, the DNA is TGTGCCAGCAGCCCGACAGGGGATAATTACTCTGGAAACACCATATATTTT.

CDR3 coding DNA: TGTGCGTCCGGGGAAAGGGATACGCAGTATTTT. This sequence encodes CASGERDTQYF. The J gene is TRBJ2-3, the V gene TRBV30, with TRBD2 as a possible D gene (5 bases). The CDR3 has 11 amino acids. Germline V gives CDR1 GTSNPN, CDR2 SVGIG (reference sequence).

This clone was observed a handful of times. The chain is built from TRBV11-3 and TRBJ1-4, with D possibly TRBD1 on 6 matching bases. Per germline, CDR1 SGHNT and CDR2 YENEEA. The CDR3 runs 14 residues. V was cut by 3 bases and J by 2 bases, with 7 bases left in between. The CDR3 sequence: CASSFRGTNEKLFF. CDR3 coding DNA: TGTGCCAGCAGCTTTAGGGGGACTAATGAAAAACTGTTTTTT.

The rearrangement links TRBV5-8 to TRBJ1-5; 7 bases agree with TRBD1. The CDR3 spans 16 residues. J gave up 4 bases and V 0 bases, and 7 bases lay outside the gene matches. CDR1 and CDR2 from the germline V gene are SGHTS and YDEGEE. CDR3: CASSLGIQGPNQPQHF. The CDR3 DNA sequence: TGTGCCAGCAGCTTGGGAATACAGGGGCCGAATCAGCCCCAGCATTTT.

The chain combines TRBV7-7 with TRBJ2-1; D may be TRBD1 (6 bases). Trimming pared 8 bases from V and 9 bases from J, leaving 14 bases between. CDR1 is SSHAT and CDR2 is FNYEAQ in the germline V gene (reference sequence). The CDR3 is made up of 12 amino acids. CDR3 DNA: TGTGCCAGCGGACAGTCGAGGGGTGAGCAGTTCTTC. It codes for CASGQSRGEQFF.

This chain joins TRBV9 and TRBJ1-2, with 9 bases aligning to TRBD1. This CDR3 is built from 15 residues. Germline V gives CDR1 SGDLS, CDR2 YYNGEE. V lost 3 bases to trimming and J lost 2 bases; unmatched junction nucleotides: 5. In DNA, the CDR3 is TGTGCCAGCAGCGCAACAGGGGGCCCCAACTATGGCTACACCTTC. Encoded protein: CASSATGGPNYGYTF. Filled out from reference TRBV9 and TRBJ1-2, the complete variable domain reads DSGVTQTPKHLITATGQRVTLRCSPRSGDLSVYWYQQSLDQGLQFLIQYYNGEERAKGNILERFSAQQFPDLHSELNLSSLELGDSALYFCASSATGGPNYGYTFGSGTRLTVV.

The DNA of the CDR3 is TGTGCCATCAGGCCGACTAGCGCGACCTACGAGCAGTACTTC. This translates into CAIRPTSATYEQYF. This chain links TRBV10-3 with TRBJ2-7, with 8 bases identical to TRBD2. V lost 6 bases to trimming and J lost 2 bases; unmatched junction nucleotides: 6. The length of the CDR3 is 14 residues. Per germline, CDR1 ENHRY and CDR2 SYGVKD.

V is TRBV24-1 and J is TRBJ1-2, with D possibly TRBD1 on 5 matching bases. This CDR3 comprises 13 residues. V gave up 2 bases and J gave up 3 bases, with 6 bases separating them. Germline values: CDR1 KGHDR, CDR2 SFDVKD. CDR3 nucleotides: TGTGCCACCAGTGATTCAGGGTACTATGGCTACACCTTC. Translating gives CATSDSGYYGYTF.

This clone was found a few times. The chain is built from TRBV19 and TRBJ1-1; maybe TRBD1 (5 bases). CDR1 and CDR2 (germline): LNHDA, SQIVND (reference sequence). The CDR3 has 16 residues. The germline V and J ends were trimmed by 1 base and 1 base, with 13 bases remaining between them. This chain's CDR3 is CASSIAAGLRNTEAFF. The CDR3 region has the DNA TGTGCCAGTAGTATAGCCGCGGGACTCAGGAACACTGAAGCTTTCTTT.

V and J are TRBV7-3 and TRBJ2-5, with a tentative D call TRBD1 (5 bases). This CDR3 has 13 residues. Germline V gives CDR1 SGHTA, CDR2 FQGTGA. Trimming pared 3 bases from V and 2 bases from J, leaving 7 bases between. The CDR3 DNA is TGTGCCAGCAGCTTCGACAGACAAGAGACCCAGTACTTC. This translates into CASSFDRQETQYF.

The rearrangement joins TRBV4-3 to TRBJ2-6, with 11 positions matching TRBD1. The CDR3 extends over 17 amino acids. The germline V gene encodes CDR1 LGHNA and CDR2 YSLEER. The V gene end was trimmed by 1 base and the J gene end by 3 bases; junction bases not matched to a gene: 2. The DNA for the CDR3 is TGCGCCAGCAGCCAAGGGACAGGGGGCGGTGGGGCCAACGTCCTGACTTTC. As protein: CASSQGTGGGGANVLTF.

The V call is TRBV9, the J call TRBJ1-6, with D tentatively TRBD1 (5 bases). Trimming left V 0 bases short and J 10 bases short, with 14 bases between. The germline V gene has CDR1 SGDLS and CDR2 YYNGEE. CDR3 length equals 15 residues. The CDR3 coding sequence is TGTGCCAGCAGCGTAGTCGGCAAAGGGGAATCACCCCTCCACTTT. Its translation: CASSVVGKGESPLHF.

The chain uses TRBV11-2 and TRBJ2-7, with D possibly TRBD2 on 7 matching bases. The CDR3 extends over 17 amino acids. The V gene lost 3 bases and the J gene lost 4 bases, with 22 bases spanning the gap. CDR1 and CDR2 from the germline V gene are SGHAT and FQNNGV. The CDR3: CASSFAIGGRGWYEQYF. The CDR3 bases are TGTGCCAGCAGCTTCGCTATCGGGGGGAGGGGGTGGTACGAGCAGTACTTC. Full variable domain (missing parts from reference TRBV11-2 and TRBJ2-7): EAGVAQSPRYKIIEKRQSVAFWCNPISGHATLYWYQQILGQGPKLLIQFQNNGVVDDSQLPKDRFSAERLKGVDSTLKIQPAKLEDSAVYLCASSFAIGGRGWYEQYFGPGTRLTVT.

This rearrangement joins TRBV5-1 to TRBJ2-7, with 10 nucleotides matching TRBD1. With V trimmed by 0 bases and J by 5 bases, 14 bases remained unmatched. Germline-derived CDR1 and CDR2 are SGHRS and YFSETQ. The CDR3 consists of 18 residues. The chain's CDR3 is CASSLEPRPGTGVNEQYF. The CDR3 bases are TGCGCCAGCAGCTTGGAACCCCGACCCGGGACAGGGGTAAACGAGCAGTACTTC.

The V call is TRBV27, the J call TRBJ1-2; TRBD1 aligns across 9 bases. Germline assignment: CDR1 MNHEY and CDR2 SMNVEV (reference sequence). V shed 7 bases, J shed 7 bases, and the junction held 4 bases outside the gene matches. The CDR3 has 12 amino acids. The DNA of the CDR3 is TGTGCCAGCAAACAGGGGGCTCTTGGCTACACCTTC. This encodes CASKQGALGYTF.

The CDR3 reads CASSYPGTKNTEAFF. The CDR3 DNA follows: TGCGCCAGCAGCTACCCCGGGACAAAAAACACTGAAGCTTTCTTT. J is TRBJ1-1 and V is TRBV5-1; D perhaps matches TRBD1 (6 bases). Germline CDR1 and CDR2: SGHRS and YFSETQ. Trimming took 3 bases from V and 2 from J, leaving 14 bases between them. The CDR3 is 15 amino acids.